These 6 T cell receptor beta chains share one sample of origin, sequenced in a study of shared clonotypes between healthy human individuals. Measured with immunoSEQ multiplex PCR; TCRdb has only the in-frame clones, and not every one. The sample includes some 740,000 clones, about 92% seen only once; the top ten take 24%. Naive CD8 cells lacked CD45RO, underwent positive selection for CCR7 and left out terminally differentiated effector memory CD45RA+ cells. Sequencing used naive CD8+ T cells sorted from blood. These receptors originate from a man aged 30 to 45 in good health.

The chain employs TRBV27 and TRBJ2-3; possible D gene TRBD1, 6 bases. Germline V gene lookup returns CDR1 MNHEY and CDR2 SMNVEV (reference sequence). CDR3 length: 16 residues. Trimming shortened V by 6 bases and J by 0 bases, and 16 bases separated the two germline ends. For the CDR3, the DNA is TGTGCCAGCAGCCCCCTCCAGGACAGTAGCACAGATACGCAGTATTTT. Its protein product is CASSPLQDSSTDTQYF.

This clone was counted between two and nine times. The CDR3 nucleotides read TGTGCCAGCAGCTTATACGGGGAACTGTTTTTT. Translating it yields CASSLYGELFF. The chain has TRBV7-9 and TRBJ1-4; D call uncertain. The ends were cut back, 2 bases at V and 12 bases at J, with 7 bases in the middle. Germline loops: CDR1 SEHNR, CDR2 FQNEAQ (reference sequence). The CDR3 loop spans 11 amino acids.

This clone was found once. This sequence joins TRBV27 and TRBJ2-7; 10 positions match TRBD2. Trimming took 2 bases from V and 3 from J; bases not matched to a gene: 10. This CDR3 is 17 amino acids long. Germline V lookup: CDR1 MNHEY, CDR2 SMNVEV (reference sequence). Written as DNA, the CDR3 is TGTGCCAGCAGTTTAGGTGGACTAGCGGCGAAGGGCTACGAGCAGTACTTC. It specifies CASSLGGLAAKGYEQYF.

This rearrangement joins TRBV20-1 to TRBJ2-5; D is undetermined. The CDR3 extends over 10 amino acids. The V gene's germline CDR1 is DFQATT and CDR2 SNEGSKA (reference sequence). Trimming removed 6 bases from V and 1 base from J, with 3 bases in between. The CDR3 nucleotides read TGCAGTGCAGGCCAAGAGACCCAGTACTTC. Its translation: CSAGQETQYF.

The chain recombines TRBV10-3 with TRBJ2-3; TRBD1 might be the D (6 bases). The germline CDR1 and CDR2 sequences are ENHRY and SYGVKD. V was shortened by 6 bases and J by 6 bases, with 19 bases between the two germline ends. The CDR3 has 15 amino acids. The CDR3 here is CAISALGTTGDTQYF. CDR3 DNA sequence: TGTGCCATCAGCGCCCTCGGGACAACTGGGGATACGCAGTATTTT.

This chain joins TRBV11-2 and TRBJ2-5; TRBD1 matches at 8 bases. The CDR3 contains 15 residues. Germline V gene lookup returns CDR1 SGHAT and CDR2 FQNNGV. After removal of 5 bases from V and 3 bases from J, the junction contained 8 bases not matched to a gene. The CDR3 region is CASSTVQGVKETQYF. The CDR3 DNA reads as TGTGCCAGCAGCACCGTACAGGGGGTAAAAGAGACCCAGTACTTC. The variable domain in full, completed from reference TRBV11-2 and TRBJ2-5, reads EAGVAQSPRYKIIEKRQSVAFWCNPISGHATLYWYQQILGQGPKLLIQFQNNGVVDDSQLPKDRFSAERLKGVDSTLKIQPAKLEDSAVYLCASSTVQGVKETQYFGPGTRLLVL.